This T cell receptor (beta chain) was observed in a study of CD8 T cells in Susac syndrome. Reverse transcription of about 0.5 to 1 ug RNA used random hexamers. Each CDR3 protein is one row after TCRdb ran MiXCR on the immunoSEQ multiplex PCR reads. This table has 150,000 to 250,000 distinct CDR3 sequences, nearly 95% appearing once. V lost 3 bases and J 3 bases, leaving 15 bases between the germline ends. CDR1 is GTSNPN and CDR2 is SVGIG in the germline V gene (reference sequence). The CDR3 consists of 14 residues. The sequence came from a human donor with multiple sclerosis. The rearrangement uses TRBV30 and TRBJ2-7, with a tentative D call TRBD1 (6 bases). The source material was CD4+ T cells from PBMCs. This CDR3 is CAWRSRGRGYEQYF. The CDR3 nucleotides are TGTGCCTGGAGATCCCGGGGCAGGGGCTACGAGCAGTACTTC.